The rows below give T cell receptor beta chains drawn from one sample of a study of beta chain features in type 1 diabetes. Sequencing was performed with immunoSEQ multiplex PCR; in TCRdb, only in-frame clones are kept and a portion is missing. The sample carries hundreds of thousands of clones, roughly 15% recorded once. Material: naive CD4+ T cells from blood. The receptors originated from a woman between 18 and 29 years old in good health. Each CDR3 is given with its conserved first and last residue. Fields, in order: CDR3 DNA, CDR3 protein, V gene, D gene, clone size, J gene. A D gene is named only where the DNA matches it firmly. Size tells how often a clone was seen (once, few, many) or the class of an expanded clone, and some rows leave it out.

cdr3_nt: TGTGCCAGCTCATCCGGACAGGGGCCTTCTCAGCCCCAGCATTTT
cdr3_aa: CASSSGQGPSQPQHF
v_call: TRBV18
d_call: TRBD1
clone_size: few
j_call: TRBJ1-5

cdr3_nt: TGTGCCAGCTCCTTCTCCGCCGGGCCACACTACGAGCAGTACTTC
cdr3_aa: CASSFSAGPHYEQYF
v_call: TRBV7-9
d_call: -
clone_size: few
j_call: TRBJ2-7

cdr3_nt: TGCGCCAGCAGCCTGACTTTAGCGGGGACCAGCTATAGGTACTTC
cdr3_aa: CASSLTLAGTSYRYF
v_call: TRBV4-1
d_call: TRBD2
clone_size: few
j_call: TRBJ2-5

cdr3_nt: TGTGCCAGTAGGGGACTAGCAGCGGATGAGCAGTTCTTC
cdr3_aa: CASRGLAADEQFF
v_call: TRBV19
d_call: TRBD2
clone_size: few
j_call: TRBJ2-1

cdr3_nt: TGTGCCAGCAACGGAGGTGGAACAGATACGCAGTATTTT
cdr3_aa: CASNGGGTDTQYF
v_call: TRBV28
d_call: -
clone_size: -
j_call: TRBJ2-3

cdr3_nt: TGTGCCAGCAGCTTGTTTACTAGGGCCTACGAGCAGTACTTC
cdr3_aa: CASSLFTRAYEQYF
v_call: TRBV7-2
d_call: -
clone_size: few
j_call: TRBJ2-7

cdr3_nt: TGTGCCAGCAGCTCCAGGGGAGGGTACCAAGAGACCCAGTACTTC
cdr3_aa: CASSSRGGYQETQYF
v_call: TRBV5-4
d_call: -
clone_size: -
j_call: TRBJ2-5

cdr3_nt: TGCGCCAGCAGCTTGAGCCAGTTCGATGGCTACACCTTC
cdr3_aa: CASSLSQFDGYTF
v_call: TRBV5-1
d_call: -
clone_size: -
j_call: TRBJ1-2

cdr3_nt: TGTGCCAGCACGGTCGCGGGCTACACTGAAGCTTTCTTT
cdr3_aa: CASTVAGYTEAFF
v_call: TRBV2
d_call: -
clone_size: -
j_call: TRBJ1-1

cdr3_nt: TGTGCCAGCAGACCGGACAGGGGAAGGGCCGCCGAGCAGTACTTC
cdr3_aa: CASRPDRGRAAEQYF
v_call: TRBV11-1
d_call: TRBD1
clone_size: -
j_call: TRBJ2-7

cdr3_nt: TGTGCCAGCAGATTGTCCGGGACCCAGAACTCACCCCTCCACTTT
cdr3_aa: CASRLSGTQNSPLHF
v_call: TRBV28
d_call: -
clone_size: -
j_call: TRBJ1-6

cdr3_nt: TGTGCCAGCAGTGGACAGGGAGGCTACACCTTC
cdr3_aa: CASSGQGGYTF
v_call: TRBV6-1
d_call: TRBD1
clone_size: few
j_call: TRBJ1-2

cdr3_nt: TGTGCCAGTAGTATCCCTAACGGGACACCAAGCTCCTACGAGCAGTACTTC
cdr3_aa: CASSIPNGTPSSYEQYF
v_call: TRBV19
d_call: -
clone_size: -
j_call: TRBJ2-7

cdr3_nt: TGTGCCACCAGCTATAAGACTAGCGGGAGCCTGTTCTTC
cdr3_aa: CATSYKTSGSLFF
v_call: TRBV15
d_call: TRBD2
clone_size: few
j_call: TRBJ2-1

cdr3_nt: TGTGCCAGCAGCTTATACCCCGGGGGGGCCTACGAGCAGTACTTC
cdr3_aa: CASSLYPGGAYEQYF
v_call: TRBV7-2
d_call: TRBD2
clone_size: few
j_call: TRBJ2-7

cdr3_nt: TGTGCCAGCAGGGACCTGAATAGCAATCAGCCCCAGCATTTT
cdr3_aa: CASRDLNSNQPQHF
v_call: TRBV2
d_call: -
clone_size: few
j_call: TRBJ1-5

cdr3_nt: TGTGCCAGCAACCCACTGGCGGGAGGGTACAATGAGCAGTTCTTC
cdr3_aa: CASNPLAGGYNEQFF
v_call: TRBV28
d_call: TRBD2
clone_size: few
j_call: TRBJ2-1

cdr3_nt: TGTGCCAGCCTGGCCTTCTCCTACAATGAGCAGTTCTTC
cdr3_aa: CASLAFSYNEQFF
v_call: TRBV2
d_call: -
clone_size: -
j_call: TRBJ2-1

cdr3_nt: TGCGCCAGCAGGGACACCTCCACCGGGGAGCTGTTTTTT
cdr3_aa: CASRDTSTGELFF
v_call: TRBV10-2
d_call: -
clone_size: few
j_call: TRBJ2-2

cdr3_nt: TGCAGTGCCGGGTCCTATGGCTACGCCTTC
cdr3_aa: CSAGSYGYAF
v_call: TRBV20-1
d_call: -
clone_size: -
j_call: TRBJ1-2

cdr3_nt: TGTGCCAGCAACCGCAGGGGGCTTTGGGAGACCCAGTACTTC
cdr3_aa: CASNRRGLWETQYF
v_call: TRBV5-6
d_call: TRBD1
clone_size: few
j_call: TRBJ2-5

cdr3_nt: TGTGCCAGCAGTTCGCTGACAGCTAATGAAAAACTGTTTTTT
cdr3_aa: CASSSLTANEKLFF
v_call: TRBV2
d_call: -
clone_size: -
j_call: TRBJ1-4

cdr3_nt: TGTGCCAGCAGCTTGGTGGAGTTGGAGACCCAGTACTTC
cdr3_aa: CASSLVELETQYF
v_call: TRBV5-4
d_call: -
clone_size: -
j_call: TRBJ2-5

cdr3_nt: TGTGCCATCAGTGTATTCCACGAGCAGTACTTC
cdr3_aa: CAISVFHEQYF
v_call: TRBV10-3
d_call: -
clone_size: few
j_call: TRBJ2-7

cdr3_nt: TGTGCCAGCAGCTTAGGAGGAAGAGCGGGAGGGCGACTCGAGCAGTTCTTC
cdr3_aa: CASSLGGRAGGRLEQFF
v_call: TRBV7-3
d_call: TRBD2
clone_size: few
j_call: TRBJ2-1

cdr3_nt: TGTGCCAGCACCCTGAGCGGGTTTCAGGGCGTGAACACTGAAGCTTTCTTT
cdr3_aa: CASTLSGFQGVNTEAFF
v_call: TRBV7-8
d_call: -
clone_size: -
j_call: TRBJ1-1

cdr3_nt: TGCGCCAGCAGCTTGGGTTCGGGGAGCTCCTACAATGAGCAGTTCTTC
cdr3_aa: CASSLGSGSSYNEQFF
v_call: TRBV5-1
d_call: -
clone_size: -
j_call: TRBJ2-1

cdr3_nt: TGTGCCAGCAGCGTAGCAGGGCCCACCCGACTGTACTTC
cdr3_aa: CASSVAGPTRLYF
v_call: TRBV9
d_call: -
clone_size: -
j_call: TRBJ2-5

cdr3_nt: TGTGCCAGCAGCGTGAGTGGCAGCACAGATACGCAGTATTTT
cdr3_aa: CASSVSGSTDTQYF
v_call: TRBV9
d_call: -
clone_size: -
j_call: TRBJ2-3

cdr3_nt: TGTGCCAGCTCCGTCGGGGGCCTCTATGGCTACACCTTC
cdr3_aa: CASSVGGLYGYTF
v_call: TRBV2
d_call: -
clone_size: -
j_call: TRBJ1-2

cdr3_nt: TGTGCCATTGGGGAGGGACAGTCTGTTCCTGAAGCTTTCTTT
cdr3_aa: CAIGEGQSVPEAFF
v_call: TRBV10-3
d_call: TRBD1
clone_size: few
j_call: TRBJ1-1

cdr3_nt: TGCGCCAGCAGCCAAGACCGGGCCGTCTACAATGAGCAGTTCTTC
cdr3_aa: CASSQDRAVYNEQFF
v_call: TRBV4-1
d_call: -
clone_size: few
j_call: TRBJ2-1

cdr3_nt: TGTGCCAGCAGTTACTCGACTAGCGGAAACTACGAGCAGTACTTC
cdr3_aa: CASSYSTSGNYEQYF
v_call: TRBV6-5
d_call: TRBD2
clone_size: -
j_call: TRBJ2-7